The 30 T cell receptor beta chains below were found in one sample sequenced in a study of T cell repertoires in cytomegalovirus infection. TCRdb re-called the reads through MiXCR, storing one row per CDR3 protein. The sample gives about 55,000 distinct CDR3 sequences, roughly 20% of which show up once; 55% to 65% is in the top ten. These TCRs' antigens remain unknown. Sample: CD8+ T cells from cultured PBMCs, taken from culture after CMV antigen stimulation. These receptors came from a human donor in good health (CMV status not recorded). Some clones in this sample may be carry-over from other donors' samples.

This chain joins TRBV7-9 and TRBJ2-1, with 7 bases that match TRBD1. V trimming: 4 bases; J trimming: 2 bases; junction bases outside the gene matches: 5. The CDR3 covers 15 residues. The germline gives CDR1 SEHNR, CDR2 FQNEAQ (reference sequence). The CDR3 DNA sequence: TGTGCCAGCAGCTCGCCGACAGGGACCTACAATGAGCAGTTCTTC. It is translated as CASSSPTGTYNEQFF.

This clonotype was counted only a few times. The gene calls are TRBV12-3 or TRBV12-4 and TRBJ1-5; D may be TRBD1 (5 bases). V gave up 5 bases and J gave up 1 base, with 18 bases separating them. CDR3 length: 17 amino acids. This chain's CDR3 is CASSPGTSQWSNQPQHF. Here the CDR3 DNA reads TGTGCCAGCAGTCCCGGGACTTCTCAGTGGAGCAATCAGCCCCAGCATTTT.

The chain carries TRBV10-3 and TRBJ1-1; possibly TRBD1 for D (5 bases). Trimming shortened V by 6 bases and J by 4 bases, and 12 bases separated the two germline ends. The germline gives CDR1 ENHRY, CDR2 SYGVKD. The CDR3 spans 13 residues. DNA for the CDR3: TGTGCCATCAGATCCCAGGGCGGCACTGAAGCTTTCTTT. Translating it yields CAIRSQGGTEAFF.

The rearrangement uses TRBV6-5 and TRBJ1-1; D is undetermined. This CDR3 comprises 16 residues. Germline CDR1 MNHEY, CDR2 SVGAGI. V lost 0 bases and J lost 6, with 17 bases in between. The CDR3 nucleotides read TGTGCCAGCAGTTACTCGATGAGCCCGGTAGTCGCTGAAGCTTTCTTT. This gives the protein CASSYSMSPVVAEAFF.

This clonotype came up a few times. This rearrangement joins TRBV28 to TRBJ2-7; 8 bases are shared with TRBD2. CDR3 size: 16 residues. Germline-derived CDR1 and CDR2 are MDHEN and SYDVKM. V lost 2 bases to trimming and J lost 2 bases; unmatched junction nucleotides: 8. CDR3 loop: CASSLPGGGFAYEQYF. CDR3 DNA sequence: TGTGCCAGCAGTTTACCGGGAGGGGGTTTCGCCTACGAGCAGTACTTC.

This clonotype has at least ten counts. The J gene is TRBJ1-2, the V gene TRBV15; the D gene is possibly TRBD1 (6 bases). The V gene lost 3 bases and the J gene lost 1 base, with 9 bases spanning the gap. Germline V lookup: CDR1 LNHNV, CDR2 YYDKDF (reference sequence). The CDR3 is 14 amino acids. CDR3 in amino acids: CATSSRGDNYGYTF. CDR3 bases: TGTGCCACCAGCAGTAGGGGGGATAACTATGGCTACACCTTC. Looking up the rest from reference TRBV15 and TRBJ1-2 gives the full variable domain: DAMVIQNPRYQVTQFGKPVTLSCSQTLNHNVMYWYQQKSSQAPKLLFHYYDKDFNNEADTPDNFQSRRPNTSFCFLDIRSPGLGDTAMYLCATSSRGDNYGYTFGSGTRLTVV.

The V and J genes are TRBV15 and TRBJ2-6; 10 nucleotides align to TRBD1. CDR1 and CDR2 (germline): LNHNV, YYDKDF (reference sequence). J gave up 0 bases and V 2 bases, and 10 bases lay outside the gene matches. This CDR3 is built from 20 residues. This CDR3 reads CATSRPSGTGDFSGANVLTF. The CDR3 coding sequence is TGTGCCACCAGCAGACCTTCCGGGACAGGGGATTTCTCTGGGGCCAACGTCCTGACTTTC.

A few counts support this clonotype. The rearrangement uses TRBV4-1 and TRBJ1-5; 10 nucleotides line up with TRBD1. Germline-derived CDR1 and CDR2 are MGHRA and YSYEKL. This CDR3 spans 16 amino acids. Trimming at V came to 5 bases and at J to 2 bases, leaving 6 bases not matched to a gene. CDR3 residues: CASSEFGTGGNQPQHF. The CDR3 DNA reads TGCGCCAGCAGCGAATTCGGGACAGGGGGCAATCAGCCCCAGCATTTT.

This clonotype was seen more than once but under ten times. The chain uses TRBV6-2 or TRBV6-3 and TRBJ2-2; TRBD2 matches at 8 bases. CDR1 and CDR2 from the germline V gene are MNHEY and SVGEGT. Trimming removed 5 bases from V and 1 base from J; junction bases left unmatched: 6. CDR3 length: 16 residues. In nucleotides, the CDR3 is TGTGCCAGCAGTCCCCGGGAGGGGAGGAACACCGGGGAGCTGTTTTTT. Its translation: CASSPREGRNTGELFF.

This chain connects TRBV7-8 to TRBJ1-6, with D tentatively TRBD1 (5 bases). The germline V and J ends were trimmed by 2 bases and 0 bases, with 11 bases remaining between them. The CDR3 has 17 residues. The V gene's germline CDR1 is SGHVS and CDR2 FQNEAQ. In DNA form, the CDR3 reads TGTGCCAGCAGCTTAAGGGGCGCAAACTCCTATAATTCACCCCTCCACTTT. This translates into CASSLRGANSYNSPLHF. Supplemented by reference TRBV7-8 and TRBJ1-6, the full variable domain reads GAGVSQSPRYKVAKRGQDVALRCDPISGHVSLFWYQQALGQGPEFLTYFQNEAQLDKSGLPSDRFFAERPEGSVSTLKIQRTQQEDSAVYLCASSLRGANSYNSPLHFGNGTRLTVT.

The chain joins TRBV7-6 to TRBJ2-3, with TRBD2 as a possible D gene (6 bases). Germline CDR1 SGHVS, CDR2 FNYEAQ. V lost 1 base and J 5 bases, leaving 22 bases between the germline ends. CDR3 length: 18 amino acids. Here the CDR3 DNA reads TGTGCCAGCAGCTTAGAAAGACGGGCGGGATCCCTTCAAGATACGCAGTATTTT. Protein sequence: CASSLERRAGSLQDTQYF.

This clonotype was observed a handful of times. The chain joins TRBV6-6 to TRBJ2-7, with unresolved D. Germline CDR1 reads MNHNY; CDR2 reads SVGAGI (reference sequence). Trimming took off 5 bases at V and 3 bases at J, with 5 bases between the two ends. The CDR3 has 11 amino acids. The CDR3 DNA is TGTGCCAGCAGTGCTATCTACGAGCAGTACTTC. As protein: CASSAIYEQYF.

The chain carries TRBV6-6 and TRBJ2-7; 7 nucleotides match TRBD1. This CDR3 comprises 15 residues. CDR1 and CDR2 (germline): MNHNY, SVGAGI (reference sequence). J was trimmed by 6 bases and V by 1 base; bases with no gene match: 9. For the CDR3, the DNA is TGTGCCAGCAGTTACTTGGAACAGGGGCCCTCCGAGCAGTACTTC. Amino acids: CASSYLEQGPSEQYF.

The chain has TRBV7-9 and TRBJ1-4; D is unresolved. The germline CDR1 and CDR2 sequences are SEHNR and FQNEAQ (reference sequence). The CDR3 has 13 amino acids. Trimming removed 8 bases at V and 8 bases at J, with 15 bases between. The CDR3 nucleotides are TGTGCCAGCTGGGATCGGGTTGGGGAAAAACTGTTTTTT. Translated, it gives CASWDRVGEKLFF.

The V and J genes are TRBV14 and TRBJ2-3, with 7 bases aligning to TRBD2. There are 15 residues in the CDR3. In germline, CDR1 is SGHDN, CDR2 FVKESK. Trimming at V came to 6 bases and at J to 1 base, leaving 7 bases not matched to a gene. CDR3 nucleotides: TGTGCCAGCAGTCCCAAGCGGGGCCGCACAGATACGCAGTATTTT. It specifies CASSPKRGRTDTQYF.

This chain connects TRBV7-2 to TRBJ2-4; no clear D gene. Germline V gene data show CDR1 as SGHTA and CDR2 as FQGNSA. V gave up 1 base and J gave up 6 bases, with 10 bases separating them. The CDR3 loop spans 14 amino acids. The chain's CDR3 is CASSLGPRGNIQYF. In DNA form, the CDR3 reads TGTGCCAGCAGCTTAGGGCCCCGAGGAAACATTCAGTACTTC.

The chain is built from TRBV12-3 or TRBV12-4 and TRBJ1-1; D unclear. This CDR3 has 13 residues. V was cut by 3 bases and J by 1 base, with 6 bases left in between. The CDR3 spells CASSFRRNTEAFF. The CDR3 bases are TGTGCCAGCAGTTTTAGACGGAACACTGAAGCTTTCTTT.

This clonotype turned up a few times. The rearrangement joins TRBV7-2 to TRBJ2-5; 7 bases map to TRBD2. The CDR3 consists of 15 residues. Germline-derived CDR1 and CDR2 are SGHTA and FQGNSA. V shed 1 base, J shed 3 bases, and the junction held 5 bases outside the gene matches. The CDR3 DNA is TGTGCCAGCAGCTTAGTATGGGGGGGGAAAGAGACCCAGTACTTC. Residues: CASSLVWGGKETQYF.

The chain recombines TRBV5-1 with TRBJ2-1, with D possibly TRBD2 on 6 matching bases. The CDR3 is made up of 15 amino acids. V shed 4 bases and J shed 4 bases, with 15 bases lying between them. CDR1 and CDR2 from the germline V gene are SGHRS and YFSETQ. CDR3 DNA sequence: TGCGCCAGCAGCCCGTCCCGGGACTTTTACAATGAGCAGTTCTTC. It yields the protein CASSPSRDFYNEQFF.

This clonotype was seen a handful of times. The chain combines TRBV7-2 with TRBJ2-7; 7 bases are a match to TRBD1. V was pared by 4 bases and J by 3 bases, with 9 bases of the junction left unmatched. Germline V gene lookup returns CDR1 SGHTA and CDR2 FQGNSA. CDR3 length: 15 residues. The CDR3 reads CASSSPTGKYYEQYF. CDR3 bases: TGTGCCAGCAGCTCTCCGACAGGGAAGTACTACGAGCAGTACTTC.

The chain is built from TRBV10-3 and TRBJ2-3; TRBD2 matches at 9 bases. Germline V gene lookup returns CDR1 ENHRY and CDR2 SYGVKD. Trimming took 0 bases from V and 5 from J; bases not matched to a gene: 6. The CDR3 totals 16 residues. The CDR3 region has the DNA TGTGCCATCAGTGAGTCTGCGGGAGGGCCGAAAGATACGCAGTATTTT. Translated, it gives CAISESAGGPKDTQYF.

The chain recombines TRBV12-3 or TRBV12-4 with TRBJ1-2; TRBD1 might be the D (5 bases). V was shortened by 6 bases and J by 6 bases, with 14 bases between the two germline ends. The CDR3 runs to 13 residues. Here the CDR3 DNA reads TGTGCCAGCAGGGGCCCGGTCAGGGATGGCTACACCTTC. It translates to CASRGPVRDGYTF.

This clonotype appeared a few times. This chain connects TRBV19 to TRBJ1-1; D possibly corresponds to TRBD1 (6 bases). The CDR3 runs to 14 residues. The V gene lost 5 bases and the J gene lost 0 bases, with 10 bases spanning the gap. Looked up from germline, CDR1 is LNHDA and CDR2 is SQIVND (reference sequence). In DNA, the CDR3 is TGTGCCAGTAGTGTCAGGGGTTTGAACACTGAAGCTTTCTTT. Translated, it gives CASSVRGLNTEAFF.

This clonotype was seen only a few times. The chain employs TRBV19 and TRBJ1-2; possibly TRBD1 for D (6 bases). Germline CDR1 is LNHDA and CDR2 is SQIVND (reference sequence). V dropped 3 bases and J dropped 5 bases, with 10 bases sitting between them. The CDR3 is made up of 13 amino acids. CDR3: CASSIGQLYGYTF. In DNA form, the CDR3 reads TGTGCCAGTAGTATCGGACAGCTTTATGGCTACACCTTC.

This clonotype was seen only a few times. J is TRBJ2-1 and V is TRBV7-3, with TRBD2 matching over 7 bases. Germline V CDR1 and CDR2: SGHTA, FQGTGA. V shed 2 bases, J shed 4 bases, and the junction held 5 bases outside the gene matches. The CDR3 is 15 residues long. The CDR3 DNA is TGTGCCAGCAGCTTAGCTAGCGGAGCTTACAATGAGCAGTTCTTC. This translates into CASSLASGAYNEQFF.

This clonotype was seen a handful of times. The chain has TRBV12-3 or TRBV12-4 and TRBJ1-5; a weak D match, TRBD1 (6 bases). Between the trimmed V and J ends, which lost 5 bases and 5 bases, there was a span of 16 bases. The CDR3 consists of 15 residues. The CDR3 sequence is CASSPDRYEDQPQHF. CDR3 DNA sequence: TGTGCCAGCAGTCCTGACAGGTACGAAGATCAGCCCCAGCATTTT.

This chain connects TRBV20-1 to TRBJ2-5; 7 bases line up with TRBD2. CDR1 is DFQATT and CDR2 is SNEGSKA in the germline V gene (reference sequence). There are 15 residues in the CDR3. V lost 2 bases to trimming and J lost 4 bases; unmatched junction nucleotides: 10. The CDR3 DNA reads as TGCAGTGCTAGACGAAAGCGGGGTGGGGGAGAGACCCAGTACTTC. Residues: CSARRKRGGGETQYF.

The chain has TRBV7-6 and TRBJ2-2; the D gene could be TRBD1 or TRBD2 (5 bases each). V dropped 3 bases and J dropped 6 bases, with 11 bases sitting between them. This CDR3 comprises 14 residues. Germline V lookup: CDR1 SGHVS, CDR2 FNYEAQ. The CDR3 region is CASSFGWDAGELFF. The CDR3 DNA reads TGTGCCAGCAGCTTCGGGTGGGACGCCGGGGAGCTGTTTTTT.

This clonotype has more than one count but fewer than ten. The DNA for the CDR3 is TGCGCCAGCAGCCAAGAGCTTACTGCTTCGAATTCACCCCTCCACTTT. It yields the protein CASSQELTASNSPLHF. V gene TRBV4-3 combines with J gene TRBJ1-6; D uncertain. Germline V gene data show CDR1 as LGHNA and CDR2 as YSLEER. The CDR3 totals 16 residues. The V end was cut by 0 bases, the J end by 7 bases, with 13 bases between.

V usage is TRBV7-8 and J usage is TRBJ2-3, with D maybe TRBD1 (6 bases). Germline lookup yields CDR1 SGHVS and CDR2 FQNEAQ. This CDR3 region has 14 residues. V lost 5 bases and J lost 2, with 11 bases in between. CDR3 protein: CASSPTGTTDTQYF. The CDR3 DNA is TGTGCCAGCAGCCCCACAGGGACCACAGATACGCAGTATTTT.